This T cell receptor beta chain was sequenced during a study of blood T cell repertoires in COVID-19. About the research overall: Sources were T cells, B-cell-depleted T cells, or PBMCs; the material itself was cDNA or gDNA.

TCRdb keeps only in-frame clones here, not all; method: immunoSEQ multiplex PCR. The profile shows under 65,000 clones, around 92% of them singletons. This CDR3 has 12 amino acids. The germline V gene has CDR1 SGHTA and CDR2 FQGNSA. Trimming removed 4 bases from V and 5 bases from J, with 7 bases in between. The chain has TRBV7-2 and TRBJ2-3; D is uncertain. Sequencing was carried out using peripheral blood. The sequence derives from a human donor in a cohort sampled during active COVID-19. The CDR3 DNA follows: TGTGCCAGCAGCTACTACGTAGATACGCAGTATTTT. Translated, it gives CASSYYVDTQYF.